Listed here are 5 T cell receptor beta chains from one sample, sequenced in a study of metastatic and nonmetastatic thyroid tumors (dated by TCRdb to about 2020). Before undergoing thyroid surgery, none of the patients had been given any kind of treatment. Libraries came from PCR. Instrument on record: Illumina HiSeq 4000. TCRdb reanalyzed the raw reads on its own, using fastp at Q25 for trimming and MiXCR for clone calling, and kept in-frame beta chains. The sample data list around 45,000 clones, and 3.5% to 5% of these were observed just once. 9.8% of the sample is held by the ten biggest clonotypes. Sequencing was carried out using blood. The receptors come from a female donor with papillary thyroid cancer or a benign thyroid nodule (not recorded which). Some clones in this sample may be carry-over from other donors' samples.

This clone was seen a handful of times. The V and J genes are TRBV6-9 and TRBJ2-7, with 9 bases matching TRBD1. CDR3 length equals 15 residues. V dropped 3 bases and J dropped 3; count of bases not matched to a gene: 6. Germline assignment: CDR1 MNHGY and CDR2 SVAAGI. The CDR3, as DNA: TGTGCCAGCAGTTACGCGGGACAGGGAGGCTACGAGCAGTACTTC. Translated: CASSYAGQGGYEQYF.

This clone has at least ten counts. This may arise from a read error, as a much more abundant clone is one base away. The sample contains more than one DNA sequence encoding this CDR3. The rearrangement uses TRBV28 and TRBJ2-1; D might be TRBD2 (7 bases). This CDR3 has 15 residues. Germline lookup yields CDR1 MDHEN and CDR2 SYDVKM. Trimming cost V 6 bases and J 4 bases, with 16 bases left between them. The CDR3 DNA reads as TGTGCCAGCAGCCTAGGGGGGGCGGCTTACAATGAGCAGTTCTTC. It codes for CASSLGGAAYNEQFF.

This clone showed up just a few times. The chain uses TRBV10-3 and TRBJ2-7; D ambiguous. V lost 7 bases and J lost 4, with 14 bases in between. This CDR3 contains 13 residues. From germline, CDR1 is ENHRY and CDR2 SYGVKD. CDR3 sequence reads: CAITKGSSYEQYF. In DNA, the CDR3 is TGTGCCATCACGAAGGGCTCATCATACGAGCAGTACTTC.

This clone has only a few counts. The chain carries TRBV27 and TRBJ2-7, with 11 positions matching TRBD2. J gave up 4 bases and V 4 bases, and 9 bases lay outside the gene matches. The CDR3 has 16 residues. Germline-derived CDR1 and CDR2 are MNHEY and SMNVEV (reference sequence). The DNA of the CDR3 is TGTGCCAGCAGTTGGGGCCTAGCGGGGGGCCATTACGAGCAGTACTTC. It encodes CASSWGLAGGHYEQYF.

The gene calls are TRBV12-3 or TRBV12-4 and TRBJ2-2, with D perhaps matching TRBD1 (5 bases). V gave up 5 bases and J gave up 5 bases, with 6 bases separating them. The CDR3 runs 12 residues. This CDR3 reads CASSQGTGELFF. The CDR3 DNA follows: TGTGCCAGCAGTCAGGGAACCGGGGAGCTGTTTTTT.